This TCR beta chain stems from a study of response to subunit inactivated influenza vaccine (dated by TCRdb to the late 2010s). General notes on the study: To follow how T cells responded to a trivalent subunit inactivated influenza vaccine, the researchers relied on deep quantitative profiling of the T cell receptor repertoire.

Its CDR3 holds 16 amino acids, cysteine through phenylalanine. Of the read, only the CDR3 DNA is kept; its 48 bases are in frame from base 1. The germline V gene (reference sequence) supplies CDR1 DFQATT and CDR2 SNEGSKA. V loses 1 base at its end and J loses 1 base; junction bases beyond the gene matches: 5. Results the study describes overall, beyond this receptor: According to the authors, only a limited number of new T cells may be recruited by each seasonal influenza vaccination.

A note on this clonotype: What this receptor recognizes is not known. One base away there is no much larger clone; base qualities are not given.

Receptor libraries were prepared by RT-PCR. Sequenced on an Illumina HiSeq 2500. TCRdb passed the public sequencing reads through fastp at Q25 and MiXCR, retaining productive beta sequences. Merged by CDR3 protein, the rows form single entries marked with the most common genes and DNA. Recorded for this sample are hundreds of thousands of distinct CDR3 sequences; over 9% of them occurred a single time. The biggest ten clones account for more than 9.5% of the sample. In addition, the sample was reused for a study of T cells expressing NK-cell markers. From the second report: The TCR beta cDNA libraries were made using 5'RACE template switching, a step that added both a universal primer site and unique molecular identifiers. In sorted CD3+CD56+NKG2C+, CD3+CD56+NKG2C- and CD3+CD56-NKG2C+ T-cell subsets from eight or nine donors, TCR beta-chain repertoires were profiled. Of the eight sequenced donors, seven were found to be HCMV-seropositive and one was found to be HCMV-seronegative. To restrict sorting to alphabetaTCR-expressing T cells, an anti-gammadeltaTCR antibody was added in several experiments. For six donors, the dominant CD3+CD56+NKG2C+ clonotypes were among the top 10 CD8+ clonotypes and accounted for about 1.0-7.5% of CD8+ T cells. Those dominant clonotypes were again the most abundant among CD3+CD56-NKG2C+ cells in several donors, at about 28.3-65%. It remained unclear whether the expanded NKG2C-expressing T cell clones were specific for HCMV antigens. The eight sequenced donors were randomly selected healthy volunteers, three men and five women. A commercial ELISA kit detecting HCMV-specific IgG in serum was used to determine HCMV serostatus. Ficoll density gradient centrifugation was used to isolate peripheral blood mononuclear cells from blood. For five to seven donors, unsorted PBMC were also used to sequence bulk peripheral blood T-cell repertoires. cDNA synthesis was primed from the TCR beta constant segment, followed by two successive PCR amplification steps. Illumina HiSeq 2000/2500, MiSeq or NextSeq was used to sequence libraries as 2 x 150 bp reads. MIGEC was used to demultiplex reads and group reads by UMI, and MiTCR was used to assemble and quantify clonotypes. To exclude erroneous sequences, only TCR cDNA sequences supported by at least two reads were retained. The tcR package was used for downstream repertoire analysis, with clonotypes matched between fractions based on CDR3 nucleotide sequence plus V segment. VDJmatch was used to annotate antigen specificity against VDJdb, with one amino acid substitution in CDR3 permitted.

The origin of this receptor is a man between 50 and 59 years old who received an inactivated influenza vaccine. Donor details come from another sample of the same person, matched by shared clones. The sequenced sample was PBMCs from blood, obtained on the day of vaccination. The rearrangement joined TRBV20-1 to TRBJ2-3; TRBD2 fits 10 bases in the junction. DNA sequence: TGCAGTGCTAGAGGCTGGACTAGCGGAGGCACAGATACGCAGTATTTT. Translated, this gives CSARGWTSGGTDTQYF.